The 19 T cell receptor beta chains below were found in one sample sequenced in a study of regulatory T cells in long-lasting Graves disease. Time point reported: newly diagnosed GD, antithyroid drugs for less than 3 months. PBMC RNA was the source of the TCR library. Investigators prepared the TCR beta libraries by applying iRepertoire HTBI primers and Arm-PCR of CDR3 regions. TCRdb re-derived calls from the multiplex PCR reads in MiXCR, one entry per CDR3 protein. This table has roughly 560,000 distinct CDR3 sequences, around 13% appearing once. These data were likewise used in another study, on T cells in Graves' hyperthyroidism and ophthalmopathy.

The material was peripheral blood mononuclear cells (PBMCs), obtained at new diagnosis, from a patient treated with antithyroid drugs. All receptors come from a woman in her thirties with Graves disease.

The table lists this clonotype with a count of one. With only one base between it and a far larger clone, this is likely a read error. This sequence joins TRBV7-3 and TRBJ1-1; possibly TRBD1 for D (5 bases). Germline-derived CDR1 and CDR2 are SGHTA and FQGTGA. The CDR3 spans 13 residues. The DNA for the CDR3 is TGTGACAGCAGCTTAACAGGGAACACTGAAGCTTTCTTT. Protein product: CDSSLTGNTEAFF.

This clonotype was found many times. V gene TRBV30 combines with J gene TRBJ1-1; a weak D match, TRBD1 (6 bases). CDR3 length: 14 amino acids. CDR1 and CDR2 from the germline V gene are GTSNPN and SVGIG (reference sequence). Trimming shortened V by 0 bases and J by 5 bases, and 13 bases separated the two germline ends. CDR3 region: CAWSVYPRGTEAFF. The CDR3 bases are TGTGCCTGGAGTGTATATCCGAGGGGGACTGAAGCTTTCTTT.

This clonotype came up many times. This chain joins TRBV19 and TRBJ1-2; D call uncertain. Germline V CDR1 and CDR2: LNHDA, SQIVND (reference sequence). CDR3 length: 14 amino acids. With 5 bases removed from V and 5 bases from J, the gap between germline ends came to 15 bases. CDR3 in amino acids: CASSVGPTVYGYTF. DNA for the CDR3: TGTGCCAGTAGTGTAGGGCCGACGGTATATGGCTACACCTTC. Drawing the rest from reference TRBV19 and TRBJ1-2, the complete variable domain is DGGITQSPKYLFRKEGQNVTLSCEQNLNHDAMYWYRQDPGQGLRLIYYSQIVNDFQKGDIAEGYSVSREKKESFPLTVTSAQKNPTAFYLCASSVGPTVYGYTFGSGTRLTVV.

This clonotype has a count of ten or more. The chain has TRBV15 and TRBJ1-1; the match to TRBD1 covers 8 bases. From germline, CDR1 is LNHNV and CDR2 YYDKDF (reference sequence). V gave up 1 base and J gave up 1 base; unmatched junction bases: 2. The CDR3 consists of 15 residues. The CDR3 here is CATSRAGTGNTEAFF. For the CDR3, the DNA is TGTGCCACCAGCAGAGCCGGGACAGGGAACACTGAAGCTTTCTTT.

The V gene is TRBV20-1, the J gene TRBJ2-7, with 9 positions matching TRBD2. This CDR3 spans 15 amino acids. V was pared by 2 bases and J by 1 base, with 6 bases of the junction left unmatched. Germline CDR1 is DFQATT and CDR2 is SNEGSKA (reference sequence). The CDR3 spells CSARPLTSGSYEQYF. The CDR3 DNA reads as TGCAGTGCTAGACCTCTGACTAGCGGTTCCTACGAGCAGTACTTC.

This clonotype was recorded at least ten times. The V and J genes are TRBV28 and TRBJ1-2, with unresolved D. Germline loops: CDR1 MDHEN, CDR2 SYDVKM. The CDR3 loop spans 15 amino acids. Between the trimmed V and J ends, which lost 1 base and 1 base, there was a span of 10 bases. CDR3 sequence (DNA): TGTGCCAGCAGTTTATTTCCGAGCCTTAACTATGGCTACACCTTC. As protein: CASSLFPSLNYGYTF.

The chain recombines TRBV19 with TRBJ2-1; D might be TRBD1 or TRBD2, each matching 5 bases. The CDR3 runs 14 residues. Per the germline V gene, CDR1 is LNHDA and CDR2 is SQIVND (reference sequence). The V end lost 9 bases, the J end lost 5 bases, and 17 bases lay between the germline ends. The chain's CDR3 is CASAWGGADNEQFF. For the CDR3, the DNA is TGTGCCAGCGCGTGGGGCGGAGCGGACAATGAGCAGTTCTTC.

This clonotype was observed at least ten times. This rearrangement joins TRBV28 to TRBJ1-1; D possibly corresponds to TRBD1 (5 bases). CDR1 and CDR2 (germline): MDHEN, SYDVKM. The CDR3 runs to 13 residues. Trimming took 6 bases from V and 0 from J, leaving 8 bases between them. CDR3 DNA: TGTGCCAGCAGCGAGACAGTGAACACTGAAGCTTTCTTT. Amino acids: CASSETVNTEAFF.

This chain connects TRBV18 to TRBJ2-1; possibly TRBD1 for D (7 bases). CDR3 length equals 17 residues. V dropped 6 bases and J dropped 8 bases, with 26 bases sitting between them. Germline V lookup: CDR1 KGHSH, CDR2 LQKENI. In DNA form, the CDR3 reads TGTGCCAGCTCTCGAGATTCGACAGGGACTTGGAGGGATGAGCAGTTCTTC. It yields the protein CASSRDSTGTWRDEQFF.

V and J are TRBV12-5 and TRBJ2-1; 8 bases fit TRBD2. J gave up 6 bases and V 5 bases, and 3 bases lay outside the gene matches. From germline, CDR1 is LGHNT and CDR2 FRNRAP. CDR3 size: 13 residues. The CDR3 here is CASGPGTSNEQFF. The CDR3, as DNA: TGTGCTAGTGGTCCGGGGACTAGCAATGAGCAGTTCTTC.

This clonotype was seen many times. This chain links TRBV15 with TRBJ2-7; TRBD2 agrees at 10 bases. The junction had 2 bases not matched to a gene; V was cut back by 1 base and J by 2 bases. CDR1 is LNHNV, CDR2 YYDKDF, per germline (reference sequence). The CDR3 loop spans 15 amino acids. CDR3: CATSRGTSGAYEQYF. The CDR3 coding sequence is TGTGCCACCAGCAGAGGGACTAGCGGTGCCTACGAGCAGTACTTC.

V is TRBV6-5 and J is TRBJ2-7, with 15 bases aligning to TRBD2. Trimming at V came to 2 bases and at J to 4 bases, leaving 3 bases not matched to a gene. This CDR3 has 16 residues. Germline CDR1 MNHEY, CDR2 SVGAGI. The CDR3: CASSYTGTSGRYEQYF. The CDR3 DNA reads as TGTGCCAGCAGTTACACGGGGACTAGCGGGAGGTACGAGCAGTACTTC.

The table lists this clonotype with many counts. The chain links TRBV15 to TRBJ2-7; possibly TRBD1 for D (5 bases). The germline V gene encodes CDR1 LNHNV and CDR2 YYDKDF (reference sequence). The CDR3 extends over 14 amino acids. Trimming stripped 2 bases from V and 5 bases from J, with 13 bases between. CDR3 nucleotide sequence: TGTGCCACCAGCAGACAGGGATCATCCCACGAGCAGTACTTC. It is translated as CATSRQGSSHEQYF.

At least ten counts were recorded for this clonotype. The chain carries TRBV14 and TRBJ2-1; 7 bases fit TRBD1. The J segment lost 4 bases and the V segment lost 0 bases, leaving 6 bases of the junction unmatched. Germline CDR1 is SGHDN and CDR2 is FVKESK. The length of the CDR3 is 16 residues. CDR3 loop: CASSQDRDRLYNEQFF. The DNA for the CDR3 is TGTGCCAGCAGCCAAGATAGGGACAGACTATACAATGAGCAGTTCTTC.

This clonotype was found a few times. This sequence joins TRBV7-9 and TRBJ1-3; D possibly corresponds to TRBD1 (5 bases). This CDR3 is built from 16 residues. Per germline, CDR1 SEHNR and CDR2 FQNEAQ (reference sequence). The V end was cut by 1 base, the J end by 0 bases, with 10 bases between. DNA of the CDR3: TGTGCCAGCAGCTTAGGAGACAGTTACTCTGGAAACACCATATATTTT. Translating gives CASSLGDSYSGNTIYF.

V and J are TRBV5-1 and TRBJ1-5; no reliable D call. Germline V gene lookup returns CDR1 SGHRS and CDR2 YFSETQ. CDR3 size: 14 residues. Trimming took 3 bases from V and 4 from J, leaving 11 bases between them. DNA for the CDR3: TGCGCCAGCAGCTCGGACCCATCAAATCAGCCCCAGCATTTT. Encoded protein: CASSSDPSNQPQHF.

This clonotype was seen repeatedly, ten times or more. The V call is TRBV6-1, the J call TRBJ2-7; D perhaps matches TRBD2 (6 bases). The CDR3 loop spans 15 amino acids. Germline V gene lookup returns CDR1 MNHNS and CDR2 SASEGT. The V end lost 6 bases, the J end lost 2 bases, and 17 bases lay between the germline ends. DNA of the CDR3: TGTGCCAGCAGCTGGGACCACGGAGGGACCTACGAGCAGTACTTC. It yields the protein CASSWDHGGTYEQYF.

This clonotype was recorded at least ten times. The chain is built from TRBV11-2 and TRBJ2-7; possibly TRBD2 for D (6 bases). The CDR3 extends over 16 amino acids. V lost 1 base and J 3 bases, leaving 16 bases between the germline ends. Germline lookup yields CDR1 SGHAT and CDR2 FQNNGV. CDR3 amino acids: CASSLGAGTSLYEQYF. CDR3 DNA: TGTGCCAGCAGCTTAGGTGCCGGGACTTCCCTCTACGAGCAGTACTTC.

This clonotype was seen ten or more times. The V call is TRBV27, the J call TRBJ2-3, with unresolved D. CDR1 and CDR2 from the germline V gene are MNHEY and SMNVEV (reference sequence). CDR3 length: 13 residues. V dropped 5 bases and J dropped 5 bases, with 11 bases sitting between them. The CDR3 DNA is TGTGCCAGCAGTATAGGGCGTGGAGATACGCAGTATTTT. Its protein product is CASSIGRGDTQYF.